Listed below are T cell receptor beta chains from one sample, sequenced in a study of CD4+ T cells in melanoma. Repertoires were generated with immunoSEQ multiplex PCR, while TCRdb's copy carries only in-frame clones and drops some. The repertoire holds around 130,000 clones, about nine tenths seen once, with more than 1.5% in the top ten. The receptor set was obtained from a human donor with melanoma. Both conserved end residues are part of each CDR3. D genes are given only for firm matches. Clone size is given for some rows only: seen once, a few or many times, or a class if the clone is expanded.

D: .
J: TRBJ1-2
V: TRBV6-6
size: few
length: 11
DNA: TGTGCCAGCAGTTACTCGATTCTCCTCACCTTC
CDR3: CASSYSILLTF

D: .
J: TRBJ1-2
V: TRBV7-9
size: once
length: 13
DNA: TGTGCCAGCAGCTTAATGGCAGACTATGGCTACACCTTC
CDR3: CASSLMADYGYTF

D: .
J: TRBJ2-1
V: TRBV18
size: .
length: 12
DNA: TGTGCCAGCTCACCAGAGGGGAGTGAGCAGTTCTTC
CDR3: CASSPEGSEQFF

D: .
J: TRBJ1-1
V: TRBV7-9
size: .
length: 14
DNA: TGTGCCAGCAGCTCAGGGTTCGGGGACACTGAAGCTTTCTTT
CDR3: CASSSGFGDTEAFF

D: .
J: TRBJ2-3
V: TRBV30
size: .
length: 15
DNA: TGTGCCTGGAGTCTTCGGGGGGCCGGCACAGATACGCAGTATTTT
CDR3: CAWSLRGAGTDTQYF

D: TRBD1
J: TRBJ2-3
V: TRBV5-5
size: .
length: 15
DNA: TGTGCCAGCAGCCCCGAGACAGGGGCCGCAGATACGCAGTATTTT
CDR3: CASSPETGAADTQYF

D: TRBD1
J: TRBJ2-1
V: TRBV2
size: .
length: 13
DNA: TGTGCCAGCAACAGCAGGGGGCCCAATGAGCAGTTCTTC
CDR3: CASNSRGPNEQFF

D: .
J: TRBJ1-4
V: TRBV6-1
size: .
length: 15
DNA: TGTGCCAGCAGTGAAGAGGGGGTCTTTAATGAAAAACTGTTTTTT
CDR3: CASSEEGVFNEKLFF

D: .
J: TRBJ1-2
V: TRBV9
size: .
length: 12
DNA: TGTGCCAGCAGCGCAGGGTTCTATGGCTACACCTTC
CDR3: CASSAGFYGYTF

D: .
J: TRBJ1-1
V: TRBV4-1
size: .
length: 16
DNA: TGCGCCAGCAGCTTCATTTCCGGGACGGCGAACACTGAAGCTTTCTTT
CDR3: CASSFISGTANTEAFF

D: .
J: TRBJ2-1
V: TRBV7-8
size: .
length: 13
DNA: TGTGCCAGCAGCGCCCAGATCTACAATGAGCAGTTCTTC
CDR3: CASSAQIYNEQFF

D: TRBD1
J: TRBJ1-2
V: TRBV7-6
size: .
length: 17
DNA: TGTGCCAGCAGCTTAGCGGCCGAGGGGGCGCTCAGCTATGGCTACACCTTC
CDR3: CASSLAAEGALSYGYTF

D: .
J: TRBJ2-1
V: TRBV19
size: .
length: 14
DNA: TGTGCCAGTAGTTACGGCGGAGGGAGCAATGAGCAGTTCTTC
CDR3: CASSYGGGSNEQFF

D: .
J: TRBJ2-1
V: TRBV7-3
size: .
length: 17
DNA: TGTGCCAGCAGCTTAATCCCGGGGCGGGGCGGGTACAATGAGCAGTTCTTC
CDR3: CASSLIPGRGGYNEQFF

D: .
J: TRBJ1-1
V: TRBV10-3
size: .
length: 13
DNA: TGTGCCATCAGACTCAGGCCCGACACTGAAGCTTTCTTT
CDR3: CAIRLRPDTEAFF

D: .
J: TRBJ2-1
V: TRBV2
size: once
length: 16
DNA: TGTGCCAGCAGTGACTTCCGGGGCGGGGACTACAATGAGCAGTTCTTC
CDR3: CASSDFRGGDYNEQFF

D: TRBD1
J: TRBJ2-7
V: TRBV19
size: .
length: 14
DNA: TGTGCCAGTAGTATTCGAGGGGGCGGCTACGAGCAGTACTTC
CDR3: CASSIRGGGYEQYF

D: .
J: TRBJ1-5
V: TRBV6-5
size: once
length: 16
DNA: TGTGCCAGCAGTTTGGCAGGTACAGGGCTTAATCAGCCCCAGCATTTT
CDR3: CASSLAGTGLNQPQHF

D: .
J: TRBJ2-1
V: TRBV11-2
size: .
length: 13
DNA: TGTGCCAGCAGCACCAGACTAGATCGTGAGCAGTTCTTC
CDR3: CASSTRLDREQFF

D: .
J: TRBJ2-7
V: TRBV5-5
size: .
length: 14
DNA: TGTGCCAGCAGCAAGGACAGAACCCCGCGAGAGCAGTACTTC
CDR3: CASSKDRTPREQYF

D: .
J: TRBJ1-1
V: TRBV11-1
size: .
length: 13
DNA: TGTGCCAGCAGCCTCACAGGGAACACTGAAGCTTTCTTT
CDR3: CASSLTGNTEAFF

D: .
J: TRBJ2-7
V: TRBV29-1
size: .
length: 14
DNA: TGCAGCGTGGGGGGTGGGACAGCGTCCTACGAGCAGTACTTC
CDR3: CSVGGGTASYEQYF